This T cell receptor (beta chain) originates from a study of cytomegalovirus exposure and HLA in healthy donors. Study-wide results and caveats: In a later analysis, a missense DCLRE1C variant was linked to TCR beta V- and J-gene trimming. Among TCR sequences, most were rare, though some public TCRs appeared in many donors. When presence/absence was analysed, sequencing depth was taken to be roughly uniform across donors.

V was clipped by 5 bases and J by 2 bases, with 12 bases between them. CDR3 length: 14 amino acids. CDR1 is SGHVS, CDR2 FQNEAQ, per germline. Amplification used 60 Vbeta primers and 13 Jbeta primers. The table came from immunoSEQ multiplex PCR; TCRdb's copy has only in-frame clones and leaves some out. The specimen's table records 85,000 to 90,000 clones. With regard to this clone: No antigen is known for it.

This TCR derives from a man in his fifties or sixties in good health and CMV-seropositive. The genes are TRBV7-8 and TRBJ2-5; a weak D match, TRBD1 (6 bases). Material: PBMCs. In nucleotides, the CDR3 is TGTGCCAGCAGCCCTCACAGGGTACAAGAGACCCAGTACTTC. Amino acid sequence: CASSPHRVQETQYF.